One and the same sample provided the 24 T cell receptor beta chains below, sequenced in a study of cytomegalovirus exposure and HLA in healthy donors. The PCR contained 60 Vbeta and 13 Jbeta primers. Repertoires were generated with immunoSEQ multiplex PCR, while TCRdb's copy carries only in-frame clones and drops some. The sample lists roughly 90,000 clones, 70% to 80% occurring once. Sequences were obtained from PBMCs. These receptors were obtained from a man aged 25 to 40 in good health and CMV-seropositive.

This clone was counted only a few times. The V gene is TRBV5-1, the J gene TRBJ2-3; 8 nucleotides match TRBD1. The junction had 10 bases not matched to a gene; V was cut back by 4 bases and J by 0 bases. The CDR3 spans 17 residues. Germline V gives CDR1 SGHRS, CDR2 YFSETQ. Written as DNA, the CDR3 is TGCGCCAGCAGCACGGGACAGGCGATAACTAGCACAGATACGCAGTATTTT. Residues: CASSTGQAITSTDTQYF.

This clone turned up a few times. The genes are TRBV4-2 and TRBJ2-1, with 7 nucleotides matching TRBD1. After removal of 2 bases from V and 6 bases from J, the junction contained 7 bases not matched to a gene. CDR3 length: 15 amino acids. Germline V gene sequence: CDR1 LGHNA, CDR2 YNFKEQ. The CDR3 DNA sequence: TGTGCCAGCAGCCAACGCAGGGACAGTTCCAATGAGCAGTTCTTC. It codes for CASSQRRDSSNEQFF.

This chain connects TRBV9 to TRBJ2-7, with 11 nucleotides matching TRBD2. V was clipped by 4 bases and J by 2 bases; unmatched bases: 5. CDR1 is SGDLS, CDR2 YYNGEE, per germline. The CDR3 runs 15 residues. The CDR3 sequence is CASSSGLAVTYEQYF. The CDR3 region has the DNA TGTGCCAGCAGCTCGGGACTAGCGGTTACCTACGAGCAGTACTTC.

This clone has just a few counts. The rearrangement links TRBV7-2 to TRBJ2-2, with TRBD2 identical over 9 bases. The junction had 4 bases not matched to a gene; V was cut back by 1 base and J by 4 bases. From germline, CDR1 is SGHTA and CDR2 FQGNSA. CDR3 size: 16 residues. In DNA, the CDR3 is TGTGCCAGCAGCTTAGGAGGCGGGAGGGCCACCGGGGAGCTGTTTTTT. This encodes CASSLGGGRATGELFF.

The chain couples TRBV2 to TRBJ1-4, with TRBD1 as a possible D gene (5 bases). CDR1 and CDR2 from the germline V gene are SNHLY and FYNNEI. With 3 bases removed from V and 8 bases from J, the gap between germline ends came to 13 bases. This CDR3 contains 14 residues. The CDR3 DNA sequence: TGTGCCAGCAGTGACCGGGGGTTTGAGGAAAAACTGTTTTTT. This codes for CASSDRGFEEKLFF.

This clone was picked up a small number of times. CDR3 DNA: TGTGCCAGCAGCGACCGGGACAGGGGTACCGGGGAGCTGTTTTTT. It yields the protein CASSDRDRGTGELFF. V is TRBV5-8 and J is TRBJ2-2, with TRBD1 identical over 10 bases. V shed 4 bases and J 5 bases; nucleotides not matched to a gene: 5. Germline-derived CDR1 and CDR2 are SGHTS and YDEGEE. This CDR3 has 15 residues.

J is TRBJ1-6 and V is TRBV4-1; D is possibly TRBD1 (6 bases). Trimming stripped 4 bases from V and 3 bases from J, with 10 bases between. CDR1 MGHRA and CDR2 YSYEKL come from the germline V gene. The CDR3 covers 15 residues. DNA for the CDR3: TGCGCCAGCAGCCCGAACAGGGACTATAATTCACCCCTCCACTTT. The encoded protein is CASSPNRDYNSPLHF.

The chain is built from TRBV7-9 and TRBJ2-2, with D perhaps matching TRBD2 (5 bases). Per germline, CDR1 SEHNR and CDR2 FQNEAQ (reference sequence). Trimming pared 5 bases from V and 10 bases from J, leaving 20 bases between. This CDR3 has 15 amino acids. For the CDR3, the DNA is TGTGCCAGCAGCCTCCGCCAGGACTTCAAAGAGGAGCTGTTTTTT. The encoded protein is CASSLRQDFKEELFF. Supplemented by reference TRBV7-9 and TRBJ2-2, the full variable domain reads DTGVSQNPRHKITKRGQNVTFRCDPISEHNRLYWYRQTLGQGPEFLTYFQNEAQLEKSRLLSDRFSAERPKGSFSTLEIQRTEQGDSAMYLCASSLRQDFKEELFFGEGSRLTVL.

V gene TRBV14 combines with J gene TRBJ2-1; TRBD1 is a possible D gene (5 bases). Trimming removed 5 bases at V and 0 bases at J, with 20 bases between. Per germline, CDR1 SGHDN and CDR2 FVKESK. The CDR3 is made up of 18 amino acids. The CDR3 sequence is CASSSPVVGASSYNEQFF. As DNA, the CDR3 is TGTGCCAGCAGCTCTCCGGTAGTAGGGGCGAGCTCCTACAATGAGCAGTTCTTC.

This clone has only a few counts. The chain is built from TRBV2 and TRBJ1-1; 7 bases map to TRBD1. Per germline, CDR1 SNHLY and CDR2 FYNNEI. The CDR3 covers 14 residues. V lost 5 bases to trimming and J lost 0 bases; unmatched junction nucleotides: 3. In DNA form, the CDR3 reads TGTGCCAGCAGTTGGGGACAGATGAACACTGAAGCTTTCTTT. Translated, it gives CASSWGQMNTEAFF.

The rearrangement joins TRBV4-1 to TRBJ1-5, with a tentative D call TRBD1 (5 bases). The germline CDR1 and CDR2 sequences are MGHRA and YSYEKL. V was trimmed by 0 bases and J by 7 bases, leaving 19 bases between them. This CDR3 has 17 residues. The CDR3 here is CASSQDFGAGNRQPQHF. The CDR3 coding sequence is TGCGCCAGCAGCCAAGATTTTGGGGCGGGGAATCGACAGCCCCAGCATTTT.

This clone was seen only a few times. Other nucleotide sequences in the sample specify the same CDR3. V and J are TRBV5-6 and TRBJ1-5, with D unclear. CDR1 is SGHDT, CDR2 YYEEEE, per germline. Trimming stripped 4 bases from V and 5 bases from J, with 10 bases between. The CDR3 contains 13 residues. In DNA form, the CDR3 reads TGTGCCAGCAGCCTAGCGGGGTATCAGCCCCAGCATTTT. Amino acid sequence: CASSLAGYQPQHF.

This clone was observed a few times. The J gene is TRBJ2-1, the V gene TRBV5-1; TRBD1 matches 9 bases. Losses at the gene ends were 0 bases for V and 2 bases for J; bases not matched to a gene: 0. Germline CDR1 SGHRS, CDR2 YFSETQ. The CDR3 loop spans 15 amino acids. The CDR3 nucleotides are TGCGCCAGCAGCTTGGGACAGGGGGCCTACAATGAGCAGTTCTTC. It translates to CASSLGQGAYNEQFF. Full variable domain (rest looked up from reference TRBV5-1 and TRBJ2-1): KAGVTQTPRYLIKTRGQQVTLSCSPISGHRSVSWYQQTPGQGLQFLFEYFSETQRNKGNFPGRFSGRQFSNSRSEMNVSTLELGDSALYLCASSLGQGAYNEQFFGPGTRLTVL.

The rearrangement joins TRBV5-6 to TRBJ2-7; D remains unclear. Germline loops: CDR1 SGHDT, CDR2 YYEEEE. This CDR3 has 11 amino acids. V gave up 4 bases and J gave up 2 bases, with 4 bases separating them. The CDR3 loop reads CASSNTYEQYF. The CDR3 nucleotides are TGTGCCAGCAGCAATACCTACGAGCAGTACTTC.

The chain combines TRBV19 with TRBJ2-1; 9 positions match TRBD2. Germline CDR1 LNHDA, CDR2 SQIVND (reference sequence). The CDR3 is 14 amino acids. The V gene end was trimmed by 1 base and the J gene end by 7 bases; junction bases not matched to a gene: 2. This CDR3 reads CASSIVSGGNEQFF. CDR3 in DNA: TGTGCCAGTAGTATAGTCAGCGGGGGGAATGAGCAGTTCTTC.

The rearrangement uses TRBV7-6 and TRBJ2-3; 8 positions agree with TRBD2. Germline CDR1 reads SGHVS; CDR2 reads FNYEAQ. Trimming cost V 4 bases and J 3 bases; bases outside gene matches: 0. This CDR3 region has 13 residues. Here the CDR3 reads CASSSSGTDTQYF. Here the CDR3 DNA reads TGTGCCAGCAGCTCTAGCGGGACAGATACGCAGTATTTT.

V gene TRBV7-9 combines with J gene TRBJ1-6; D is undetermined. This CDR3 spans 15 amino acids. Germline V gives CDR1 SEHNR, CDR2 FQNEAQ (reference sequence). V dropped 2 bases and J dropped 2 bases, with 7 bases sitting between them. CDR3 amino acids: CASSLLAAYNSPLHF. The DNA of the CDR3 is TGTGCCAGCAGCTTATTGGCAGCCTATAATTCACCCCTCCACTTT.

V is TRBV9 and J is TRBJ2-7; D perhaps matches TRBD2 (5 bases). There are 14 residues in the CDR3. Trimming shortened V by 0 bases and J by 4 bases, and 11 bases separated the two germline ends. Germline values: CDR1 SGDLS, CDR2 YYNGEE. The CDR3 DNA reads TGTGCCAGCAGCGTAGACGAGAGGGAGTACGAGCAGTACTTC. It codes for CASSVDEREYEQYF.

This clone was detected only a few times. V usage is TRBV9 and J usage is TRBJ1-4; tentative D call: TRBD1 (6 bases). The CDR3 has 15 residues. V gave up 4 bases and J gave up 5 bases, with 15 bases separating them. Looked up from germline, CDR1 is SGDLS and CDR2 is YYNGEE. DNA for the CDR3: TGTGCCAGCAGCTCTATGTGGCAGGGGAATGAAAAACTGTTTTTT. This translates into CASSSMWQGNEKLFF.

The chain combines TRBV5-6 with TRBJ2-7; 11 bases agree with TRBD2. Germline lookup yields CDR1 SGHDT and CDR2 YYEEEE. CDR3 length: 15 amino acids. Trimming took 0 bases from V and 6 from J; bases not matched to a gene: 5. The CDR3 here is CASSLDASGRFEQYF. The CDR3 DNA is TGTGCCAGCAGCTTGGACGCTAGCGGGAGGTTCGAGCAGTACTTC.

This chain joins TRBV28 and TRBJ2-3; D perhaps matches TRBD2 (6 bases). The CDR3 contains 17 residues. Trimming shortened V by 4 bases and J by 0 bases, and 17 bases separated the two germline ends. Germline V lookup: CDR1 MDHEN, CDR2 SYDVKM. The CDR3, as DNA: TGTGCCAGCAGTTCCCGGGGACTGGGTCTTAGCACAGATACGCAGTATTTT. Protein: CASSSRGLGLSTDTQYF.

This rearrangement joins TRBV19 to TRBJ1-5; unclear D gene. The CDR3 has 12 amino acids. The V gene lost 6 bases and the J gene lost 3 bases, with 6 bases spanning the gap. Per the germline V gene, CDR1 is LNHDA and CDR2 is SQIVND (reference sequence). The DNA for the CDR3 is TGTGCCAGTAGGGCCCCCAATCAGCCCCAGCATTTT. Its translation is CASRAPNQPQHF. The full variable domain, in which reference TRBV19 and TRBJ1-5 provide the parts outside the CDR3, is DGGITQSPKYLFRKEGQNVTLSCEQNLNHDAMYWYRQDPGQGLRLIYYSQIVNDFQKGDIAEGYSVSREKKESFPLTVTSAQKNPTAFYLCASRAPNQPQHFGDGTRLSIL.

The CDR3 nucleotides read TGCGCCAGCAGCTTGGCCAGCGGCCCGAACCGCGGCACCGGGGAGCTGTTTTTT. Protein product: CASSLASGPNRGTGELFF. V and J are TRBV5-1 and TRBJ2-2; maybe TRBD2 (5 bases). Germline values: CDR1 SGHRS, CDR2 YFSETQ. This CDR3 is built from 18 residues. Trimming shortened V by 0 bases and J by 4 bases, and 19 bases separated the two germline ends.

This clone was picked up a small number of times. This sequence joins TRBV19 and TRBJ1-1, with D possibly being TRBD1 (6 bases). With 6 bases removed from V and 2 bases from J, the gap between germline ends came to 10 bases. The length of the CDR3 is 13 residues. Germline assignment: CDR1 LNHDA and CDR2 SQIVND (reference sequence). Written as DNA, the CDR3 is TGTGCCAGTAGCAAGGACAGAAACACTGAAGCTTTCTTT. This encodes CASSKDRNTEAFF. Supplemented by reference TRBV19 and TRBJ1-1, the full variable domain reads DGGITQSPKYLFRKEGQNVTLSCEQNLNHDAMYWYRQDPGQGLRLIYYSQIVNDFQKGDIAEGYSVSREKKESFPLTVTSAQKNPTAFYLCASSKDRNTEAFFGQGTRLTVV.